This passage covers 17 T cell receptor beta chains from one sample sequenced in a study of shared clonotypes between healthy human individuals. Positive CCR7 selection of CD45RO-negative cells yielded the naive CD8 cells, and terminally differentiated effector memory CD45RA+ cells were excluded. Using immunoSEQ multiplex PCR, the repertoire was profiled, and TCRdb retains in-frame clones only, with some absent. The profile shows about 580,000 clones, more than 95% of them singletons. Sequenced material: naive CD8+ T cells sorted from blood. The receptors originated from a man aged 30-40 years in good health.

J is TRBJ2-1 and V is TRBV19; a weak D match, TRBD2 (6 bases). Germline loops: CDR1 LNHDA, CDR2 SQIVND (reference sequence). CDR3 length: 16 amino acids. V dropped 5 bases and J dropped 3 bases, with 17 bases sitting between them. CDR3 sequence (DNA): TGTGCCAGTAGTGGAGGTTTGGGACTCTACTACAATGAGCAGTTCTTC. Protein sequence: CASSGGLGLYYNEQFF.

The chain carries TRBV19 and TRBJ2-7, with TRBD1 as a possible D gene (6 bases). Germline-derived CDR1 and CDR2 are LNHDA and SQIVND (reference sequence). CDR3 length: 16 residues. Trimming left V 5 bases short and J 3 bases short, with 20 bases between. The CDR3 DNA reads TGTGCCAGTAGTCATATATTCGGACAGAACCTCTACGAGCAGTACTTC. It encodes CASSHIFGQNLYEQYF.

The chain combines TRBV6-4 with TRBJ2-3; the D is unclear. The CDR3 spans 15 residues. Germline assignment: CDR1 MRHNA and CDR2 SNTAGT. V lost 2 bases to trimming and J lost 5 bases, with 14 bases between them. The CDR3 sequence is CASSDGIAGLDTQYF. The CDR3 DNA reads as TGTGCCAGCAGTGACGGTATAGCCGGATTAGATACGCAGTATTTT.

The chain employs TRBV7-9 and TRBJ2-5; no clear D. From germline, CDR1 is SEHNR and CDR2 FQNEAQ (reference sequence). Trimming took off 4 bases at V and 4 bases at J, with 19 bases between the two ends. The CDR3 is 16 amino acids. CDR3 sequence: CASSSEGRPVAETQYF. In DNA form, the CDR3 reads TGTGCCAGCAGCTCAGAAGGACGGCCGGTGGCAGAGACCCAGTACTTC. The entire variable domain, with the rest obtained from reference TRBV7-9 and TRBJ2-5, is as follows: DTGVSQNPRHKITKRGQNVTFRCDPISEHNRLYWYRQTLGQGPEFLTYFQNEAQLEKSRLLSDRFSAERPKGSFSTLEIQRTEQGDSAMYLCASSSEGRPVAETQYFGPGTRLLVL.

The chain has TRBV4-3 and TRBJ2-3; TRBD2 matches at 14 bases. V trimming: 1 base; J trimming: 11 bases; junction bases outside the gene matches: 8. CDR3 length: 16 residues. The germline V gene encodes CDR1 LGHNA and CDR2 YSLEER. This CDR3 reads CASSQAGGTSGRGQYF. Here the CDR3 DNA reads TGCGCCAGCAGCCAAGCGGGCGGGACTAGCGGGAGAGGGCAGTATTTT.

A remark on this clone: Other DNA sequences in this sample translate to the same CDR3. This rearrangement joins TRBV6-5 to TRBJ1-2; D is uncertain. Trimming pared 0 bases from V and 4 bases from J, leaving 3 bases between. The CDR3 contains 12 residues. CDR1 MNHEY and CDR2 SVGAGI come from the germline V gene. The CDR3 coding sequence is TGTGCCAGCAGTTACTCCGGCTATGGCTACACCTTC. As protein: CASSYSGYGYTF.

This clone was picked up a small number of times. This specimen includes other DNA sequences encoding the same CDR3. The chain couples TRBV2 to TRBJ2-1; D not resolved. The CDR3 spans 10 residues. Germline lookup yields CDR1 SNHLY and CDR2 FYNNEI. Trimming removed 6 bases at V and 7 bases at J, with 4 bases between. DNA of the CDR3: TGTGCCAGCAGAGGAAATGAGCAGTTCTTC. It specifies CASRGNEQFF.

The rearrangement joins TRBV19 to TRBJ1-1; D call uncertain. CDR1 and CDR2 from the germline V gene are LNHDA and SQIVND (reference sequence). There are 12 residues in the CDR3. V was clipped by 6 bases and J by 4 bases, with 9 bases between them. The CDR3 here is CASSLLGTEAFF. The DNA for the CDR3 is TGTGCCAGTAGCCTGTTGGGCACTGAAGCTTTCTTT.

CDR3 DNA: TGTGCCAGCAGCCCCGCGCCTGGACAGTTCGAGCAGTACTTC. The encoded protein is CASSPAPGQFEQYF. The V gene is TRBV5-5, the J gene TRBJ2-7; possible D gene TRBD1, 6 bases. V was cut by 4 bases and J by 6 bases, with 17 bases left in between. Germline loops: CDR1 SGHKS, CDR2 YYEKEE (reference sequence). CDR3 length: 14 residues.

The chain carries TRBV11-2 and TRBJ2-1, with D unclear. This CDR3 region has 12 residues. V was cut by 3 bases and J by 9 bases, with 9 bases left in between. Germline assignment: CDR1 SGHAT and CDR2 FQNNGV. This CDR3 reads CASSLLGSEQFF. The CDR3 DNA sequence: TGTGCCAGCAGCTTGCTGGGCTCTGAGCAGTTCTTC.

V is TRBV5-6 and J is TRBJ2-3, with D tentatively TRBD1 (6 bases). The length of the CDR3 is 14 residues. Trimming cost V 0 bases and J 4 bases, with 9 bases left between them. The germline V gene has CDR1 SGHDT and CDR2 YYEEEE. The CDR3 protein is CASSLVTGPDTQYF. The CDR3 DNA reads as TGTGCCAGCAGCTTGGTAACAGGGCCAGATACGCAGTATTTT.

The chain carries TRBV29-1 and TRBJ2-1; TRBD2 aligns across 7 bases. Germline assignment: CDR1 SQVTM and CDR2 ANQGSEA. V was clipped by 6 bases and J by 9 bases; unmatched bases: 5. CDR3 length: 11 residues. CDR3 coding DNA: TGCAGCGTGCCTTCGGGAGGTGAGCAGTTCTTC. Its protein product is CSVPSGGEQFF.

The V gene is TRBV11-2, the J gene TRBJ2-7, with 7 bases aligning to TRBD2. Per the germline V gene, CDR1 is SGHAT and CDR2 is FQNNGV. V was clipped by 5 bases and J by 3 bases; unmatched bases: 7. The CDR3 covers 14 residues. The CDR3 sequence: CASSHRDYFYEQYF. The CDR3 region has the DNA TGTGCCAGCAGCCACCGGGACTACTTCTACGAGCAGTACTTC.

The CDR3 loop reads CASSWWEGPHEQFF. The CDR3 DNA reads TGTGCCAGTAGTTGGTGGGAGGGCCCTCATGAGCAGTTCTTC. The genes are TRBV19 and TRBJ2-1; TRBD2 matches at 7 bases. V lost 5 bases, J lost 8 bases, and 9 bases stayed unmatched. The length of the CDR3 is 14 residues. Germline V CDR1 and CDR2: LNHDA, SQIVND (reference sequence).

The genes are TRBV29-1 and TRBJ1-2; TRBD1 aligns across 7 bases. V lost 3 bases to trimming and J lost 4 bases; unmatched junction nucleotides: 11. Germline V lookup: CDR1 SQVTM, CDR2 ANQGSEA. CDR3 length equals 15 residues. In DNA form, the CDR3 reads TGCAGCGTTGATAGGGTCGGACAGGTTTTCTATGGCTACACCTTC. As protein: CSVDRVGQVFYGYTF. Complete variable domain (other parts from reference TRBV29-1 and TRBJ1-2): SAVISQKPSRDICQRGTSLTIQCQVDSQVTMMFWYRQQPGQSLTLIATANQGSEATYESGFVIDKFPISRPNLTFSTLTVSNMSPEDSSIYLCSVDRVGQVFYGYTFGSGTRLTVV.

J is TRBJ2-7 and V is TRBV7-8, with a possible D match to TRBD2 (6 bases). The CDR3 has 14 residues. V was pared by 4 bases and J by 4 bases, with 14 bases between. The germline V gene encodes CDR1 SGHVS and CDR2 FQNEAQ. In DNA form, the CDR3 reads TGTGCCAGCAGCTCACGACTAGAGATGTACGAGCAGTACTTC. Encoded protein: CASSSRLEMYEQYF. Combining the CDR3 with reference TRBV7-8 and TRBJ2-7 gives the whole variable domain GAGVSQSPRYKVAKRGQDVALRCDPISGHVSLFWYQQALGQGPEFLTYFQNEAQLDKSGLPSDRFFAERPEGSVSTLKIQRTQQEDSAVYLCASSSRLEMYEQYFGPGTRLTVT.

The chain uses TRBV11-2 and TRBJ2-5; possibly TRBD1 or TRBD2 for D (6 bases each). V gave up 0 bases and J gave up 4 bases, with 15 bases separating them. CDR3 size: 16 residues. Germline-derived CDR1 and CDR2 are SGHAT and FQNNGV. CDR3 coding DNA: TGTGCCAGCAGCTTAGAAGGGCCGGGGGCAGGAGAGACCCAGTACTTC. Residues: CASSLEGPGAGETQYF.